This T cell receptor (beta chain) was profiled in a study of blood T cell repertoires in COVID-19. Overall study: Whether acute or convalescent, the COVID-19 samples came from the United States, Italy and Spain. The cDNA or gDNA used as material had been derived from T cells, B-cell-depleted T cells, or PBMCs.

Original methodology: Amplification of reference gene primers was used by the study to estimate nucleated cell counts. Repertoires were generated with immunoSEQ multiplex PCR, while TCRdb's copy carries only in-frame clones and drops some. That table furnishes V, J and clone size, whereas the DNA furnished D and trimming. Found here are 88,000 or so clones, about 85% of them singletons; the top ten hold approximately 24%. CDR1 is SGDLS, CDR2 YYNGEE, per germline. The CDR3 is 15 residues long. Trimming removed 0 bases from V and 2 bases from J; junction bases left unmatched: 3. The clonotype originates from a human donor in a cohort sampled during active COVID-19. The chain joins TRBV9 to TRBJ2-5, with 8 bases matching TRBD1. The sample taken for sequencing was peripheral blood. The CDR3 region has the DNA TGTGCCAGCAGCGTAGCAGGGACAGGTCAAGAGACCCAGTACTTC. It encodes CASSVAGTGQETQYF.